The next 14 T cell receptor beta chains were all read from a single sample in a study of blood T cell repertoires in COVID-19. TCRdb's copy holds only in-frame clones and misses some; the assay was immunoSEQ multiplex PCR. Here the sample spans about 350,000 clones, around nine tenths being singletons. The sequencing sample was made of peripheral blood. Every receptor here comes from an older woman with COVID-19, enrolled during active disease.

The genes are TRBV29-1 and TRBJ2-5; 7 nucleotides agree with TRBD1. Germline CDR1 is SQVTM and CDR2 is ANQGSEA. The CDR3 covers 12 residues. The trim removed 6 bases at V and 3 bases at J, leaving 4 bases unmatched. The CDR3 sequence: CSVRQGEETQYF. CDR3 bases: TGCAGCGTAAGACAGGGTGAAGAGACCCAGTACTTC. The entire variable domain, with the rest obtained from reference TRBV29-1 and TRBJ2-5, is as follows: SAVISQKPSRDICQRGTSLTIQCQVDSQVTMMFWYRQQPGQSLTLIATANQGSEATYESGFVIDKFPISRPNLTFSTLTVSNMSPEDSSIYLCSVRQGEETQYFGPGTRLLVL.

The chain has TRBV5-1 and TRBJ1-4, with TRBD1 as a possible D gene (6 bases). V was pared by 4 bases and J by 5 bases, with 12 bases between. The CDR3 covers 14 residues. In germline, CDR1 is SGHRS, CDR2 YFSETQ. CDR3 residues: CASSQDRLNEKLFF. The CDR3 DNA reads as TGCGCCAGCAGCCAGGACAGACTGAATGAAAAACTGTTTTTT.

The chain has TRBV27 and TRBJ2-1, with D hard to call. This CDR3 contains 12 residues. Trimming shortened V by 3 bases and J by 10 bases, and 10 bases separated the two germline ends. Germline CDR1 is MNHEY and CDR2 is SMNVEV (reference sequence). The CDR3 DNA follows: TGTGCCAGCAGTTTTACGGTCGGGGAGCAGTTCTTC. It translates to CASSFTVGEQFF.

The V gene is TRBV27, the J gene TRBJ1-5, with 7 bases lining up with TRBD1. J was trimmed by 2 bases and V by 6 bases; bases with no gene match: 4. This CDR3 is built from 14 residues. Germline V gene data show CDR1 as MNHEY and CDR2 as SMNVEV (reference sequence). Written as DNA, the CDR3 is TGTGCCAGCAGAAATACAGGGGGCAATCAGCCCCAGCATTTT. Its protein product is CASRNTGGNQPQHF.

The genes are TRBV11-3 and TRBJ2-5; 10 bases align to TRBD2. The CDR3 is 15 amino acids. The V and J ends lost 5 bases and 2 bases, in that order; junction bases with no gene match: 5. CDR1 is SGHNT, CDR2 YENEEA, per germline. As DNA, the CDR3 is TGTGCCAGCAGCCAAGGACTAGCGGCGCAAGAGACCCAGTACTTC. As protein: CASSQGLAAQETQYF.

This chain uses TRBV7-3 with TRBJ2-3, with 10 nucleotides matching TRBD2. Germline CDR1 reads SGHTA; CDR2 reads FQGTGA. J was trimmed by 3 bases and V by 0 bases; bases with no gene match: 3. The CDR3 totals 16 residues. The CDR3 loop reads CASSLTSSGGTDTQYF. Here the CDR3 DNA reads TGTGCCAGCAGCTTAACCTCTAGCGGGGGAACAGATACGCAGTATTTT. The entire variable domain, with the rest obtained from reference TRBV7-3 and TRBJ2-3, is as follows: GAGVSQTPSNKVTEKGKYVELRCDPISGHTALYWYRQSLGQGPEFLIYFQGTGAADDSGLPNDRFFAVRPEGSVSTLKIQRTERGDSAVYLCASSLTSSGGTDTQYFGPGTRLTVL.

V gene TRBV5-1 combines with J gene TRBJ1-1, with TRBD1 identical over 8 bases. There are 15 residues in the CDR3. The junction had 9 bases not matched to a gene; V was cut back by 7 bases and J by 1 base. The germline V gene encodes CDR1 SGHRS and CDR2 YFSETQ. Here the CDR3 DNA reads TGCGCCAGCTTTTCAGGGGGCAGGAGGAACACTGAAGCTTTCTTT. As protein: CASFSGGRRNTEAFF. Combining the CDR3 with reference TRBV5-1 and TRBJ1-1 gives the whole variable domain KAGVTQTPRYLIKTRGQQVTLSCSPISGHRSVSWYQQTPGQGLQFLFEYFSETQRNKGNFPGRFSGRQFSNSRSEMNVSTLELGDSALYLCASFSGGRRNTEAFFGQGTRLTVV.

CDR3 nucleotides: TGCAGCGTTGAGAGTCCAGGGGGCGATACGCAGTATTTT. This sequence encodes CSVESPGGDTQYF. The chain links TRBV29-1 to TRBJ2-3; 8 bases are a match to TRBD1. Germline values: CDR1 SQVTM, CDR2 ANQGSEA. J gave up 6 bases and V 3 bases, and 5 bases lay outside the gene matches. This CDR3 region has 13 residues.

This clone was observed a few times. The chain couples TRBV5-1 to TRBJ1-1, with 8 nucleotides matching TRBD1. Germline-derived CDR1 and CDR2 are SGHRS and YFSETQ. This CDR3 is built from 13 residues. The junction had 0 bases not matched to a gene; V was cut back by 1 base and J by 4 bases. CDR3 DNA sequence: TGCGCCAGCAGCTTGACAGGGGGCACTGAAGCTTTCTTT. It translates to CASSLTGGTEAFF. Drawing the rest from reference TRBV5-1 and TRBJ1-1, the complete variable domain is KAGVTQTPRYLIKTRGQQVTLSCSPISGHRSVSWYQQTPGQGLQFLFEYFSETQRNKGNFPGRFSGRQFSNSRSEMNVSTLELGDSALYLCASSLTGGTEAFFGQGTRLTVV.

In this sample, this clone turned up many times. The CDR3 sequence: CASSQNRGGTEAFF. The CDR3 nucleotides read TGTGCCAGCAGCCAAAACAGGGGAGGCACTGAAGCTTTCTTT. The chain employs TRBV14 and TRBJ1-1; 7 bases fit TRBD1. The germline V gene encodes CDR1 SGHDN and CDR2 FVKESK. The V segment lost 2 bases and the J segment 4 bases; nucleotides outside the gene matches: 4. The CDR3 totals 14 residues. The full variable domain, in which reference TRBV14 and TRBJ1-1 provide the parts outside the CDR3, is EAGVTQFPSHSVIEKGQTVTLRCDPISGHDNLYWYRRVMGKEIKFLLHFVKESKQDESGMPNNRFLAERTGGTYSTLKVQPAELEDSGVYFCASSQNRGGTEAFFGQGTRLTVV.

The gene calls are TRBV7-8 and TRBJ2-2; unclear D gene. In germline, CDR1 is SGHVS, CDR2 FQNEAQ. V was clipped by 1 base and J by 10 bases, with 25 bases between them. This CDR3 is built from 18 residues. CDR3 sequence (DNA): TGTGCCAGCAGCTTAGACCCTTTTGGAGCGTATAACCTGGAGGAGCTGTTTTTT. Protein: CASSLDPFGAYNLEELFF.

The chain uses TRBV5-5 and TRBJ2-7; possibly TRBD1 for D (5 bases). With 3 bases removed from V and 0 bases from J, the gap between germline ends came to 10 bases. This CDR3 spans 14 amino acids. CDR1 and CDR2 from the germline V gene are SGHKS and YYEKEE (reference sequence). The CDR3: CASSSMTASYEQYF. For the CDR3, the DNA is TGTGCCAGCAGCTCAATGACAGCCTCCTACGAGCAGTACTTC.

This chain links TRBV5-1 with TRBJ1-5; D is undetermined. This CDR3 has 13 residues. Germline CDR1 reads SGHRS; CDR2 reads YFSETQ. Trimming removed 2 bases from V and 7 bases from J, with 10 bases in between. CDR3 amino acids: CASSFSRGQPQHF. The CDR3, as DNA: TGCGCCAGCAGCTTCTCCCGAGGGCAGCCCCAGCATTTT.

The genes are TRBV2 and TRBJ2-7; tentatively, D is TRBD2 (7 bases). The CDR3 covers 15 residues. The V gene's germline CDR1 is SNHLY and CDR2 FYNNEI. V was trimmed by 1 base and J by 1 base, leaving 11 bases between them. DNA for the CDR3: TGTGCCAGCAGTGAAGTCCGGGGGGCTTCCTACGAGCAGTACTTC. As protein: CASSEVRGASYEQYF.